This T cell receptor beta chain came from a study of T-cell memory formation after mild COVID-19 (dated by TCRdb to the early 2020s). Some background on the complete study: TCR sequence clusters from the two donors were largely donor specific. The cohort comprised two young, previously healthy adult volunteers, one female and one male. In a couple of donors, T-cell clones that expanded and contracted after mild COVID-19 were tracked by sequencing TCRalpha and TCRbeta repertoires over time. What the authors observed across the whole study: The second-wave clones that peaked on day 37 were not confirmed to be SARS-CoV-2 specific. Contracting CD4+ clones appeared mostly in the CM and EM memory subsets, whereas CD8+ clones were enriched in EMRA. Only two mild cases were covered by the study, and larger cohorts that include severe cases with pre-infection samples were considered necessary. Clones that contracted from day 15 to 85 showed balanced CD4/CD8 phenotypes, whereas a second wave of clones that expanded from day 15 to 37 leaned towards CD4+. Some responding clones were detected in pre-infection memory, suggesting pre-existing cross-reactive memory T cells joined the SARS-CoV-2 response.

The sequencing machine was an Illumina NovaSeq 6000. cDNA libraries for TCRalpha and TCRbeta were prepared by 5'RACE using constant-segment primers, with sample barcodes and unique molecular identifiers added. Trizol reagent was used to extract RNA from every sample. The libraries were amplified in two PCR steps, and the second step added a second sample barcode and Illumina TruSeq adapters. Libraries were sequenced on an Illumina NovaSeq with 2 x 150 bp paired-end reads. The original methods were these. The reads were demultiplexed and collapsed into UMI-guided consensus sequences using migec v1.2.7. Using mixcr v2.1.11, UMI consensuses were aligned to TRA and TRB V and J templates and then assembled into clonotypes. Clonotypes were classified as expanded or contracted when called significant by both edgeR and NoisET, with noise models trained on biological replicates. For edgeR calls, the thresholds were a false discovery rate-adjusted p below 0.01 and a log2 fold-change of 1. As an exploratory analysis of dynamics, max-normalized trajectories of the 1000 most abundant clonotypes were examined with PCA combined with hierarchical clustering. Separately sequenced CD4+ and CD8+ repertoires were used to assign the CD4 or CD8 phenotype of responding clones. The raw public reads went through TCRdb reprocessing: fastp at Q25, MiXCR clone calling, in-frame beta chains kept. One record per CDR3 amino acid sequence lists the most common genes and DNA. These V and J calls derive from TCRdb rather than the authors' analysis. The sample profile shows about 450,000 distinct CDR3 sequences; under 25% of them were found once. Around 13% of the sample goes to the ten largest clones.

The germline V gene provides CDR1 SQVTM and CDR2 ANQGSEA. V lost 7 bases and J lost 3 bases; the stretch between them is 13 bases long. From the cysteine through the phenylalanine, the CDR3 covers 13 amino acids. The kept DNA is CDR3 alone, 39 bases in frame from the first base. This clonotype was found a few times. Its recognized antigen is unknown. No qualities accompany the bases; no much larger clone lies one base away. PBMCs were isolated by Ficoll-Paque density gradient centrifugation. Specimen: PBMCs or a T cell subset sorted from them (not recorded which). The sequence links TRBV29-1 to TRBJ1-3; the D gene cannot be named for sure. This clonotype originated in an adult woman who had mild COVID-19 (a few samples of this study predate the infection). The sample titles of this study are shuffled in the database, so cell type and time point are left out; the donor was told from shared clones. The CDR3 is CSALPLLGNTIYF. The bases read TGCAGCGCCCTGCCCCTTCTTGGAAACACCATATATTTT. Supplemented by the reference TRBV29-1 and TRBJ1-3 proteins around the CDR3, the complete variable domain is SAVISQKPSRDICQRGTSLTIQCQVDSQVTMMFWYRQQPGQSLTLIATANQGSEATYESGFVIDKFPISRPNLTFSTLTVSNMSPEDSSIYLCSALPLLGNTIYFGEGSWLTVV.